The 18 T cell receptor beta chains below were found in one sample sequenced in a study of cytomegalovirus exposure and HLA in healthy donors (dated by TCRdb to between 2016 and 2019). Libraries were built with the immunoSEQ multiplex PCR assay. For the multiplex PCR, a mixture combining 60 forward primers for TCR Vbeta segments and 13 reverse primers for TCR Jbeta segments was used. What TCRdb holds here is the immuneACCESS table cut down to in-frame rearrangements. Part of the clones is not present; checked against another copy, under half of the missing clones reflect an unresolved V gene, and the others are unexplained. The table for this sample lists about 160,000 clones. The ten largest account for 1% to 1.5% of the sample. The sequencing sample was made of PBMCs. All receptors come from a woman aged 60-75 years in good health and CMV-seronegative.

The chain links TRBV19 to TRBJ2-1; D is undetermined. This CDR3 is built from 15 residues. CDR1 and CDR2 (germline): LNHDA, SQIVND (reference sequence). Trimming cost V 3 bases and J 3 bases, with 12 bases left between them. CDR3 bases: TGTGCCAGTAGTATCATACATGGAGACTACAATGAGCAGTTCTTC. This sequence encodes CASSIIHGDYNEQFF.

Written as DNA, the CDR3 is TGTGCCAGTAGTATAAGTGGACAGGGGCACTACGAGCAGTACTTC. As protein: CASSISGQGHYEQYF. This rearrangement joins TRBV19 to TRBJ2-7, with 9 bases lining up with TRBD1. The junction had 5 bases not matched to a gene; V was cut back by 2 bases and J by 3 bases. The length of the CDR3 is 15 residues. Germline V gene lookup returns CDR1 LNHDA and CDR2 SQIVND (reference sequence).

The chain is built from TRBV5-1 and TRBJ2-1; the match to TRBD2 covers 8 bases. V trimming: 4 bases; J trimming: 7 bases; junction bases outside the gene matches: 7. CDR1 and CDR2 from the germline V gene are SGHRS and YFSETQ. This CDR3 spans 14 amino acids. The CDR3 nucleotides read TGCGCCAGCAGCATTGAACTAGCGGCTAATGAGCAGTTCTTC. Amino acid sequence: CASSIELAANEQFF. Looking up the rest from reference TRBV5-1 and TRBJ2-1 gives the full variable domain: KAGVTQTPRYLIKTRGQQVTLSCSPISGHRSVSWYQQTPGQGLQFLFEYFSETQRNKGNFPGRFSGRQFSNSRSEMNVSTLELGDSALYLCASSIELAANEQFFGPGTRLTVL.

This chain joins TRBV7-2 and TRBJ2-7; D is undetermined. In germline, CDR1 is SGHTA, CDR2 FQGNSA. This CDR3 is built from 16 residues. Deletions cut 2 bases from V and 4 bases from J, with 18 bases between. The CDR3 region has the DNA TGTGCCAGCAGCTTATACGCAACAAAAGTGGTATACGAGCAGTACTTC. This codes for CASSLYATKVVYEQYF.

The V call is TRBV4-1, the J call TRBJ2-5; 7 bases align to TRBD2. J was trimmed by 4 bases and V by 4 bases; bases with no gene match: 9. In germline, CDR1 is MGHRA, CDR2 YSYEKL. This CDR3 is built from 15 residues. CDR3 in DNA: TGCGCCAGCAGCCCCGGGACTACAACCTCAGAGACCCAGTACTTC. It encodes CASSPGTTTSETQYF.

CDR3 protein: CSVESRESGLAGEVDTQYF. The CDR3 DNA follows: TGCAGCGTTGAAAGCAGAGAGAGTGGACTAGCGGGGGAAGTGGATACGCAGTATTTT. This chain uses TRBV29-1 with TRBJ2-3; 13 bases align to TRBD2. The CDR3 loop spans 19 amino acids. Trimming removed 2 bases from V and 6 bases from J; junction bases left unmatched: 17. CDR1 and CDR2 (germline): SQVTM, ANQGSEA.

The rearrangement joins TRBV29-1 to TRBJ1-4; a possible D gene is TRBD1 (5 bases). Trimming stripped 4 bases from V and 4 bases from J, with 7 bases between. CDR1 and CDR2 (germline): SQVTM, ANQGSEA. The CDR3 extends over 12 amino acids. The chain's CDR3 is CSVGGDNEKLFF. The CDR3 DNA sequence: TGCAGCGTTGGGGGGGATAATGAAAAACTGTTTTTT.

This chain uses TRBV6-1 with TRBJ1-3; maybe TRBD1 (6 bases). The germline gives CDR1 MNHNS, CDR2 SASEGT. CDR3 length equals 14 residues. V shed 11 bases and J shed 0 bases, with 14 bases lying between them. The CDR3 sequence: CASGQPSSGNTIYF. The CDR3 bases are TGTGCCTCCGGACAGCCCAGCTCTGGAAACACCATATATTTT.

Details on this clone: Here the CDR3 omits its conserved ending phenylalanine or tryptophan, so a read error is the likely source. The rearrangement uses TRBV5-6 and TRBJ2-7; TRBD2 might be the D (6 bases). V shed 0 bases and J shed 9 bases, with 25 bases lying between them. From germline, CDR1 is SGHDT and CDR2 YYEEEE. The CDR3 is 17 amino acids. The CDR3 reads CASSLDVGGVGVMWQYL. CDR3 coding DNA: TGTGCCAGCAGCTTGGATGTTGGAGGGGTCGGTGTGATGTGGCAGTACCTC.

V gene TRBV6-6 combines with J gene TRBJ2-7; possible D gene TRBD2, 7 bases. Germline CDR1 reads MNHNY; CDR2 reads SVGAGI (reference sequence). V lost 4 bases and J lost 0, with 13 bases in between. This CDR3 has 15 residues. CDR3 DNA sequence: TGTGCCAGCAGTTGGGGGGGGCTCCACTCCTACGAGCAGTACTTC. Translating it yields CASSWGGLHSYEQYF.

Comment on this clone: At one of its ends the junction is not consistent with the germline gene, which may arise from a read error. The DNA for the CDR3 is TGTGCCAGCAGCCGTAAGTTAGGGGACTACTCGGACTTC. This sequence encodes CASSRKLGDYSDF. This sequence joins TRBV7-9 and TRBJ2-7; 7 positions match TRBD2. CDR3 length: 13 amino acids. CDR1 SEHNR and CDR2 FQNEAQ come from the germline V gene (reference sequence).

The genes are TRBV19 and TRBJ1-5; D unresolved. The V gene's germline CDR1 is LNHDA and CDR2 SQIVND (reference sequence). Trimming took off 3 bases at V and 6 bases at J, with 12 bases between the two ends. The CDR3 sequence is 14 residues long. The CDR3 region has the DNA TGTGCCAGTAGTATCCAAGAGAGGGTTCAGCCCCAGCATTTT. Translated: CASSIQERVQPQHF.

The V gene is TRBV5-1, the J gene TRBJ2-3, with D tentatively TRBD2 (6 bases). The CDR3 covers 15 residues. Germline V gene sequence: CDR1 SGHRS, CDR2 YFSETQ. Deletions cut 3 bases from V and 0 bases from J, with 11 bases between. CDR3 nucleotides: TGCGCCAGCAGCTCCTCTAGCGCCAGCACAGATACGCAGTATTTT. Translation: CASSSSSASTDTQYF.

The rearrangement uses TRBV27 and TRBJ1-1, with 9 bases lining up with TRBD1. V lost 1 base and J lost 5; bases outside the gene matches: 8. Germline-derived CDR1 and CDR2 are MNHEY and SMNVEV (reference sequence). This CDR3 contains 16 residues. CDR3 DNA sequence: TGTGCCAGCAGTTTATACAGGGGGCGATTGGGGACTGAAGCTTTCTTT. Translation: CASSLYRGRLGTEAFF.

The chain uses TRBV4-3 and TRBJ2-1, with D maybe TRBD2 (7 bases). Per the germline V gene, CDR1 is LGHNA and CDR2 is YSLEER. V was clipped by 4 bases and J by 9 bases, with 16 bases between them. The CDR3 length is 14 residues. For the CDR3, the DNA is TGCGCCAGCAGCCGCCGGGGAGGGGGGGTTGAGCAGTTCTTC. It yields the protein CASSRRGGGVEQFF.

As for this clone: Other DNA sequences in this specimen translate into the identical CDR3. Written as DNA, the CDR3 is TGTGCCAGCAGCCCGGGGACAGGGGGCGGAGAGACCCAGTACTTC. Protein sequence: CASSPGTGGGETQYF. The V and J genes are TRBV5-4 and TRBJ2-5; 12 bases fit TRBD1. Germline values: CDR1 SGHNT, CDR2 YYREEE (reference sequence). This CDR3 region has 15 residues. V was clipped by 4 bases and J by 4 bases; unmatched bases: 5.

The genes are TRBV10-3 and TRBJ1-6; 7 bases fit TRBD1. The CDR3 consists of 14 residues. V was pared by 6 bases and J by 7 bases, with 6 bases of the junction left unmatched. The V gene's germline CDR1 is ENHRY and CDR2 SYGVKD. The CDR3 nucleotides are TGTGCCATCAGACCAACAGGGGAGAATTCACCCCTCCACTTT. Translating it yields CAIRPTGENSPLHF.

The CDR3, as DNA: TGCGCCAGCAGCCAAGATATAGGGGGGGGACGGAACACTGAAGCTTTCTTT. As protein: CASSQDIGGGRNTEAFF. The rearrangement links TRBV4-1 to TRBJ1-1, with D perhaps TRBD1 (6 bases). Trimming stripped 0 bases from V and 1 base from J, with 15 bases between. This CDR3 region has 17 residues. The germline V gene encodes CDR1 MGHRA and CDR2 YSYEKL.